This TCR beta chain was profiled in a study of blood T cell repertoires in COVID-19. Authors' analysis steps: Amplifying reference gene primers gave estimates of nucleated cell counts. The method was immunoSEQ multiplex PCR; TCRdb's version includes in-frame clones alone and lacks a portion of them. Clonal size and the V and J genes are those of that table, whereas D and trimming came from the DNA. The repertoire includes 390,000 or so clones, around nine tenths of them detected once, and 10% sits in the top ten. CDR1 is SGHRS and CDR2 is YFSETQ in the germline V gene. Trimming pared 0 bases from V and 6 bases from J, leaving 12 bases between. This CDR3 region has 14 residues. Participants spanned ages about 18 to 90 years and resided in about two dozen US areas.

The chain is built from TRBV5-1 and TRBJ1-1; possibly TRBD1 for D (5 bases). The sequence was collected from a woman in her 50s who had recovered from COVID-19. Sequencing used PBMCs or T cells enriched from blood (not recorded which). CDR3 protein: CASSLGDSLAEAFF. DNA of the CDR3: TGCGCCAGCAGCTTGGGGGACTCTCTGGCTGAAGCTTTCTTT. The variable domain in full, completed from reference TRBV5-1 and TRBJ1-1, reads KAGVTQTPRYLIKTRGQQVTLSCSPISGHRSVSWYQQTPGQGLQFLFEYFSETQRNKGNFPGRFSGRQFSNSRSEMNVSTLELGDSALYLCASSLGDSLAEAFFGQGTRLTVV.